Detailed here is one TCR beta chain. Antigen unknown. The sample comes from a study of T cell clones after liver transplantation. Study-level information: Until 12-24 months post-transplant, subjects got standard immunosuppression and no induction. General study points: In most of the 8 subjects, circulating graft-donor-reactive CD4 TCRbeta sequences fell significantly after transplant.

The CDR3 extends over 14 amino acids. The ends were cut back, 1 base at V and 8 bases at J, with 13 bases in the middle. The germline V gene encodes CDR1 SGHNT and CDR2 YYREEE (reference sequence). Clones were sequenced by immunoSEQ multiplex PCR, and TCRdb holds only the in-frame ones, with some missing. The repertoire has 75,000 to 100,000 clones, around four fifths of them found once; the top ten carry about 0.52%. The J gene is TRBJ2-1, the V gene TRBV5-4; perhaps TRBD2 as D (7 bases). This TCR was recovered from a human patient who received a liver transplant. Some of these T cells may belong to the graft donor. The sample consisted of CD4+ T cells from blood, taken approximately 45 months after liver transplant. CDR3 coding DNA: TGTGCCAGCAGCTTGAGCGGGACACGCGATGAGCAGTTCTTC. It yields the protein CASSLSGTRDEQFF.